Shown below are 5 T cell receptor beta chains from a single sample sequenced in a study of CD8 T cells in ankylosing spondylitis. TCRdb re-derived calls from the 5' RACE reads in MiXCR, one entry per CDR3 protein. The top ten hold roughly 23% of the sample, which has 200,000 to 250,000 distinct CDR3 sequences, about 10% seen once. Sequenced: blood, either unsorted or a sorted T cell fraction (not recorded which). The source of these receptors is a male donor with ankylosing spondylitis or in good health (not recorded which).

With regard to this clonotype: Just one base apart from a much larger clone, this may be a read error. This chain links TRBV12-3 or TRBV12-4 with TRBJ1-5, with 7 bases lining up with TRBD1. The CDR3 covers 14 residues. With V trimmed by 6 bases and J by 5 bases, 7 bases remained unmatched. CDR3 bases: TGTGCCAGCAGGGCCGACAGGGCCCATCAGCCCCAGCATTTT. Translating it yields CASRADRAHQPQHF.

This chain uses TRBV7-3 with TRBJ2-1; D is perhaps TRBD1 (5 bases). Between the trimmed V and J ends, which lost 4 bases and 5 bases, there was a span of 9 bases. The germline gives CDR1 SGHTA, CDR2 FQGTGA. The CDR3 has 13 amino acids. The CDR3 spells CASSSRQNNEQFF. In DNA, the CDR3 is TGTGCCAGCAGCTCTCGACAGAACAATGAGCAGTTCTTC.

There are many counts of this clonotype. The chain is built from TRBV7-9 and TRBJ1-5; a possible D gene is TRBD1 (5 bases). This CDR3 comprises 17 residues. The V gene lost 1 base and the J gene lost 7 bases, with 20 bases spanning the gap. Germline CDR1 reads SEHNR; CDR2 reads FQNEAQ (reference sequence). This CDR3 is CASSLVGAGPFDQPQHF. The CDR3 nucleotides read TGTGCCAGCAGCTTAGTTGGAGCGGGGCCGTTCGACCAGCCCCAGCATTTT.

In its sample, this clonotype was seen many times. The J gene is TRBJ2-5, the V gene TRBV10-3; D possibly corresponds to TRBD2 (5 bases). Per germline, CDR1 ENHRY and CDR2 SYGVKD. This CDR3 has 15 residues. V lost 6 bases to trimming and J lost 5 bases, with 19 bases between them. The CDR3 is CAIRGRSGSVETQYF. CDR3 nucleotide sequence: TGTGCCATCAGGGGGAGATCTGGGAGCGTTGAGACCCAGTACTTC.

With respect to this clonotype: This sequence may be a read error, since a much larger clone differs from it by one base. The chain uses TRBV12-3 or TRBV12-4 and TRBJ2-7; 8 nucleotides agree with TRBD1. This CDR3 region has 14 residues. CDR3 coding DNA: TGTGCCAGCAGGGGTGGGACAGGTTTGTACGAGCAGCACTTC. Its protein is CASRGGTGLYEQHF.